One and the same sample provided the 18 T cell receptor beta chains below, sequenced in a study of OX40 agonist ivuxolimab in advanced cancers. TCRdb keeps only in-frame clones here, not all; method: immunoSEQ multiplex PCR. Among about 79,000 clones listed, 80% to 95% were seen once. The sequences come from CD4+ or CD8+ T cells sorted from blood, collected in a trial of the OX40 agonist ivuxolimab. Source of these receptors: an adult with an advanced solid tumor such as melanoma, head and neck, liver or kidney cancer.

This sequence joins TRBV10-3 and TRBJ1-2, with D tentatively TRBD1 (5 bases). The CDR3 length is 14 residues. Trimming removed 3 bases from V and 2 bases from J, with 10 bases in between. Germline values: CDR1 ENHRY, CDR2 SYGVKD. The CDR3 DNA sequence: TGTGCCATCAGTGAACCGACAGAAAACTATGGCTACACCTTC. This codes for CAISEPTENYGYTF.

This clone showed up just once. The J gene is TRBJ2-7, the V gene TRBV10-3; 9 nucleotides line up with TRBD1. Germline CDR1 reads ENHRY; CDR2 reads SYGVKD. The CDR3 is 12 residues long. Trimming cost V 10 bases and J 5 bases; bases outside gene matches: 6. In DNA, the CDR3 is TGTGCCACCGTCGACAGGGGGGACGAGCAGTACTTC. Protein sequence: CATVDRGDEQYF.

This chain uses TRBV2 with TRBJ2-1; 7 bases map to TRBD2. The J segment lost 7 bases and the V segment lost 0 bases, leaving 6 bases of the junction unmatched. The CDR3 runs to 15 residues. The V gene's germline CDR1 is SNHLY and CDR2 FYNNEI. The CDR3 sequence is CASSEALAVPNEQFF. CDR3 nucleotides: TGTGCCAGCAGTGAAGCTCTAGCGGTCCCGAATGAGCAGTTCTTC.

The rearrangement joins TRBV6-6 to TRBJ1-5; a weak D match, TRBD1 (6 bases). The CDR3 sequence is 13 residues long. The V end lost 8 bases, the J end lost 7 bases, and 15 bases lay between the germline ends. Germline V CDR1 and CDR2: MNHNY, SVGAGI (reference sequence). The CDR3 reads CASATTGLQPQHF. The DNA for the CDR3 is TGTGCCAGCGCTACCACAGGGTTACAGCCCCAGCATTTT.

The chain links TRBV2 to TRBJ1-6, with 7 positions matching TRBD1. With V trimmed by 6 bases and J by 0 bases, 8 bases remained unmatched. This CDR3 is 17 amino acids long. CDR1 and CDR2 (germline): SNHLY, FYNNEI. The DNA of the CDR3 is TGTGCCAGCAGCCCGACAAGGGGGCGCTCCTATAATTCACCCCTCCACTTT. It specifies CASSPTRGRSYNSPLHF.

The chain couples TRBV28 to TRBJ1-2; tentatively, D is TRBD1 (5 bases). The V end was cut by 2 bases, the J end by 0 bases, with 13 bases between. Per germline, CDR1 MDHEN and CDR2 SYDVKM. The CDR3 runs to 16 residues. DNA of the CDR3: TGTGCCAGCAGTTTACCCGGCCAGGGAGCTAACTATGGCTACACCTTC. This sequence encodes CASSLPGQGANYGYTF.

The chain uses TRBV11-2 and TRBJ1-4; D not resolved. Trimming removed 1 base at V and 8 bases at J, with 14 bases between. The CDR3 spans 15 residues. Germline V gene lookup returns CDR1 SGHAT and CDR2 FQNNGV. CDR3 sequence: CASSLGVVMGEKLFF. CDR3 coding DNA: TGTGCCAGCAGCTTAGGAGTGGTGATGGGGGAAAAACTGTTTTTT.

The chain is built from TRBV30 and TRBJ2-6; TRBD1 matches 7 bases. Germline V gene lookup returns CDR1 GTSNPN and CDR2 SVGIG (reference sequence). This CDR3 spans 14 amino acids. V shed 5 bases and J 2 bases; nucleotides not matched to a gene: 3. The CDR3 coding sequence is TGTGCCTGGCTTGACAGGGCTGGGGCCAACGTCCTGACTTTC. Its translation is CAWLDRAGANVLTF.

The chain joins TRBV18 to TRBJ2-1, with TRBD2 as a possible D gene (6 bases). Germline V gives CDR1 KGHSH, CDR2 LQKENI. This CDR3 spans 17 amino acids. V gave up 0 bases and J gave up 2 bases, with 14 bases separating them. CDR3 region: CASSPPKSSAAYNEQFF. CDR3 bases: TGTGCCAGCTCACCACCTAAGTCTAGCGCAGCCTACAATGAGCAGTTCTTC.

To note about this clone: One end of the junction does not line up with germline, which may come from a read error. This chain links TRBV7-2 with TRBJ2-7; D remains unclear. Germline CDR1 SGHTA, CDR2 FQGNSA. There are 14 residues in the CDR3. CDR3 DNA sequence: TGTGCCAGCAGCTTAGTAGGCCGTGCCTACGAGCAGTGCTTC. Translated, it gives CASSLVGRAYEQCF.

The chain carries TRBV19 and TRBJ1-1; D is ambiguous. CDR1 and CDR2 (germline): LNHDA, SQIVND (reference sequence). Between the trimmed V and J ends, which lost 6 bases and 4 bases, there was a span of 12 bases. There are 13 residues in the CDR3. CDR3 in DNA: TGTGCCAGTAGCCTCCAAATCCGCACTGAAGCTTTCTTT. Translated, it gives CASSLQIRTEAFF.

This clone has just one count. The V and J genes are TRBV7-2 and TRBJ2-1; no clear D gene. Germline CDR1 is SGHTA and CDR2 is FQGNSA. The V end lost 1 base, the J end lost 7 bases, and 5 bases lay between the germline ends. This CDR3 spans 12 amino acids. This CDR3 reads CASSLDGNEQFF. In DNA, the CDR3 is TGTGCCAGCAGCTTAGACGGGAATGAGCAGTTCTTC. Using reference TRBV7-2 and TRBJ2-1 for the parts outside the CDR3, the full variable domain is GAGVSQSPSNKVTEKGKDVELRCDPISGHTALYWYRQSLGQGLEFLIYFQGNSAPDKSGLPSDRFSAERTGGSVSTLTIQRTQQEDSAVYLCASSLDGNEQFFGPGTRLTVL.

The chain links TRBV2 to TRBJ1-5; D is perhaps TRBD1 (6 bases). This CDR3 has 16 residues. CDR1 is SNHLY and CDR2 is FYNNEI in the germline V gene. V was shortened by 6 bases and J by 1 base, with 16 bases between the two germline ends. The CDR3 DNA sequence: TGTGCCAGCAGAGAGCGGGCAGGGGCGAGCAATCAGCCCCAGCATTTT. Translated: CASRERAGASNQPQHF. Full variable domain (remainder filled in from reference TRBV2 and TRBJ1-5): EPEVTQTPSHQVTQMGQEVILRCVPISNHLYFYWYRQILGQKVEFLVSFYNNEISEKSEIFDDQFSVERPDGSNFTLKIRSTKLEDSAMYFCASRERAGASNQPQHFGDGTRLSIL.

The chain combines TRBV7-2 with TRBJ1-4; D gene uncertain. Germline loops: CDR1 SGHTA, CDR2 FQGNSA. The CDR3 has 17 residues. V was trimmed by 1 base and J by 3 bases, leaving 15 bases between them. This chain's CDR3 is CASSLVPPRGSNEKLFF. CDR3 sequence (DNA): TGTGCCAGCAGCTTAGTTCCGCCCCGGGGATCTAATGAAAAACTGTTTTTT.

The gene calls are TRBV19 and TRBJ2-3; weak D call: TRBD1 (6 bases). The CDR3 is made up of 16 amino acids. The germline V gene has CDR1 LNHDA and CDR2 SQIVND (reference sequence). Trimming left V 1 base short and J 4 bases short, with 15 bases between. This chain's CDR3 is CASSIVRQGLADTQYF. In DNA, the CDR3 is TGTGCCAGTAGTATAGTAAGGCAGGGGCTCGCAGATACGCAGTATTTT.

The chain employs TRBV7-8 and TRBJ2-5; D tentatively reads TRBD1 or TRBD2 (7 bases each). V was clipped by 4 bases and J by 4 bases, with 16 bases between them. The CDR3 is 15 residues long. The V gene's germline CDR1 is SGHVS and CDR2 FQNEAQ. Written as DNA, the CDR3 is TGTGCCAGCAGCTGGGGTGACAGGGAGGGAGAGACCCAGTACTTC. This translates into CASSWGDREGETQYF. The full variable domain, in which reference TRBV7-8 and TRBJ2-5 provide the parts outside the CDR3, is GAGVSQSPRYKVAKRGQDVALRCDPISGHVSLFWYQQALGQGPEFLTYFQNEAQLDKSGLPSDRFFAERPEGSVSTLKIQRTQQEDSAVYLCASSWGDREGETQYFGPGTRLLVL.

This chain uses TRBV30 with TRBJ2-5; 7 nucleotides match TRBD2. V lost 1 base, J lost 4 bases, and 6 bases stayed unmatched. This CDR3 contains 14 residues. In germline, CDR1 is GTSNPN, CDR2 SVGIG (reference sequence). CDR3 DNA sequence: TGTGCCTGGAGTGGCGGGAGCGACGCAGAGACCCAGTACTTC. This translates into CAWSGGSDAETQYF.

This clone was seen a single time. V is TRBV11-3 and J is TRBJ2-7; D gene unclear. V was trimmed by 3 bases and J by 3 bases, leaving 6 bases between them. The CDR3 consists of 12 residues. Germline V lookup: CDR1 SGHNT, CDR2 YENEEA. The CDR3 sequence: CASSFGLYEQYF. The CDR3 region has the DNA TGTGCCAGCAGCTTCGGCCTCTACGAGCAGTACTTC.